The 28 T cell receptor beta chains in this list originate from one sample, sequenced in a study of cytomegalovirus exposure and HLA in healthy donors. Generated by immunoSEQ multiplex PCR, the TCRdb table keeps only in-frame clones and is missing some. The sample has under 95,000 clones, around 94% seen once. The source material was PBMCs. These receptors were taken from a woman between 18 and 29 years old in good health and CMV-seropositive.

V usage is TRBV30 and J usage is TRBJ1-2, with D hard to call. Trimming removed 2 bases at V and 4 bases at J, with 8 bases between. The CDR3 totals 12 residues. Looked up from germline, CDR1 is GTSNPN and CDR2 is SVGIG (reference sequence). CDR3 DNA: TGTGCCTGGAGTCCGTCCGTCTATGGCTACACCTTC. Translated, it gives CAWSPSVYGYTF.

The J gene is TRBJ2-1, the V gene TRBV7-2; TRBD2 agrees at 10 bases. The CDR3 has 15 residues. Losses at the gene ends were 3 bases for V and 1 base for J; bases not matched to a gene: 0. CDR1 and CDR2 (germline): SGHTA, FQGNSA. The CDR3 here is CASSLGLASYNEQFF. The CDR3 DNA reads as TGTGCCAGCAGCTTGGGACTAGCGTCCTACAATGAGCAGTTCTTC.

The chain recombines TRBV11-3 with TRBJ2-7, with 8 bases aligning to TRBD1. The CDR3 covers 17 residues. CDR1 is SGHNT and CDR2 is YENEEA in the germline V gene. V lost 1 base, J lost 3 bases, and 11 bases stayed unmatched. CDR3 bases: TGTGCCAGCAGCTTAGTTTGGGATTTAGGACAGGGCTACGAGCAGTACTTC. As protein: CASSLVWDLGQGYEQYF.

The chain carries TRBV7-2 and TRBJ1-6; 8 nucleotides agree with TRBD1. Germline V gene lookup returns CDR1 SGHTA and CDR2 FQGNSA. The J segment lost 6 bases and the V segment lost 3 bases, leaving 1 base of the junction unmatched. The CDR3 contains 14 residues. This CDR3 reads CASSFDRGNSPLHF. The DNA of the CDR3 is TGTGCCAGCAGCTTTGACAGGGGTAATTCACCCCTCCACTTT.

The chain recombines TRBV28 with TRBJ1-1, with unresolved D. V lost 0 bases to trimming and J lost 0 bases, with 5 bases between them. Germline CDR1 and CDR2: MDHEN and SYDVKM. The CDR3 spans 14 residues. CDR3 nucleotide sequence: TGTGCCAGCAGTTTATGGTCCTTGAACACTGAAGCTTTCTTT. Protein sequence: CASSLWSLNTEAFF.

The chain combines TRBV19 with TRBJ1-5, with TRBD1 matching over 10 bases. V trimming: 5 bases; J trimming: 3 bases; junction bases outside the gene matches: 4. Germline assignment: CDR1 LNHDA and CDR2 SQIVND (reference sequence). This CDR3 has 15 residues. The CDR3 coding sequence is TGTGCCAGTAGTCGTCGACAGGGGGCCAATCAGCCCCAGCATTTT. As protein: CASSRRQGANQPQHF.

This clone was observed once. The chain joins TRBV7-7 to TRBJ2-5, with 9 bases matching TRBD1. The germline CDR1 and CDR2 sequences are SSHAT and FNYEAQ (reference sequence). The CDR3 contains 14 residues. Unmatched junction bases numbered 2, after V lost 2 bases and J lost 4 bases. The CDR3: CASSLTTGGETQYF. As DNA, the CDR3 is TGTGCCAGCAGCTTAACGACAGGGGGAGAGACCCAGTACTTC.

This clone has just a few counts. The rearrangement uses TRBV5-8 and TRBJ1-1, with no clear D. The CDR3 spans 12 residues. Germline V gives CDR1 SGHTS, CDR2 YDEGEE. The V gene lost 4 bases and the J gene lost 8 bases, with 12 bases spanning the gap. The DNA for the CDR3 is TGTGCCAGCAGCCTGATCGCGAGCGAAGCTTTCTTT. Translated, it gives CASSLIASEAFF.

The rearrangement uses TRBV28 and TRBJ2-7; perhaps TRBD2 as D (6 bases). This CDR3 is 14 amino acids long. Germline V gene lookup returns CDR1 MDHEN and CDR2 SYDVKM. The V and J ends lost 3 bases and 1 base respectively, with 10 bases between them. CDR3 residues: CASSFLARSYEQYF. The CDR3 nucleotides are TGTGCCAGCAGTTTCCTAGCGCGGTCCTACGAGCAGTACTTC.

This clone occurred once. The V gene is TRBV5-4, the J gene TRBJ1-2; D call uncertain. With 1 base removed from V and 4 bases from J, the gap between germline ends came to 14 bases. Germline loops: CDR1 SGHNT, CDR2 YYREEE (reference sequence). The CDR3 has 15 residues. CDR3 residues: CASSLLRLGSYGYTF. The CDR3 region has the DNA TGTGCCAGCAGCTTGCTCAGGTTGGGGAGCTATGGCTACACCTTC.

This clone was recorded once. The chain recombines TRBV4-2 with TRBJ2-7; 10 bases line up with TRBD2. V lost 1 base to trimming and J lost 2 bases; unmatched junction nucleotides: 5. CDR3 length equals 16 residues. In germline, CDR1 is LGHNA, CDR2 YNFKEQ. CDR3 sequence (DNA): TGTGCCAGCAGCCAAGTAATCCTAGCGGGGGCCTACGAGCAGTACTTC. Protein product: CASSQVILAGAYEQYF.

The rearrangement links TRBV14 to TRBJ2-2; D not resolved. The V and J ends lost 4 bases and 2 bases respectively, with 14 bases between them. CDR3 length: 16 residues. Germline V gene data show CDR1 as SGHDN and CDR2 as FVKESK. As DNA, the CDR3 is TGTGCCAGCAGCCGGAACAGTCTCGGTAACACCGGGGAGCTGTTTTTT. Translation: CASSRNSLGNTGELFF. Filled out from reference TRBV14 and TRBJ2-2, the complete variable domain reads EAGVTQFPSHSVIEKGQTVTLRCDPISGHDNLYWYRRVMGKEIKFLLHFVKESKQDESGMPNNRFLAERTGGTYSTLKVQPAELEDSGVYFCASSRNSLGNTGELFFGEGSRLTVL.

The table lists this clone with a count of one. This chain's CDR3 is CASSLDSLGISYNEQFF. The CDR3 DNA is TGTGCCAGCAGCTTAGATTCCCTAGGTATTTCCTACAATGAGCAGTTCTTC. The V call is TRBV7-9, the J call TRBJ2-1; D is undetermined. The V and J ends lost 1 base and 1 base respectively, with 14 bases between them. CDR1 SEHNR and CDR2 FQNEAQ come from the germline V gene (reference sequence). This CDR3 is built from 17 residues.

The chain uses TRBV5-4 and TRBJ1-1; TRBD1 aligns across 8 bases. V lost 0 bases and J lost 0; bases outside the gene matches: 10. The CDR3 length is 18 residues. From germline, CDR1 is SGHNT and CDR2 YYREEE (reference sequence). For the CDR3, the DNA is TGTGCCAGCAGCTTGGCTCTTGGACAGGGACTCATGAACACTGAAGCTTTCTTT. Encoded protein: CASSLALGQGLMNTEAFF.

The CDR3 DNA sequence: TGTGCCAGCAGTGCGGACAGGGATGCGATAGATGAGCAGTTCTTC. The encoded protein is CASSADRDAIDEQFF. The chain employs TRBV2 and TRBJ2-1; 8 nucleotides line up with TRBD1. The CDR3 runs 15 residues. CDR1 SNHLY and CDR2 FYNNEI come from the germline V gene. J lost 8 bases, V lost 4 bases, and 10 bases had no gene match.

This chain connects TRBV11-2 to TRBJ2-5; D possibly corresponds to TRBD2 (5 bases). The V gene lost 1 base and the J gene lost 2 bases, with 11 bases spanning the gap. Germline V lookup: CDR1 SGHAT, CDR2 FQNNGV. The CDR3 has 15 residues. Here the CDR3 reads CASSLAGRGQETQYF. CDR3 nucleotides: TGTGCCAGCAGCTTAGCCGGACGAGGGCAAGAGACCCAGTACTTC.

The gene calls are TRBV28 and TRBJ2-7; 8 nucleotides line up with TRBD1. CDR3 length equals 14 residues. Germline loops: CDR1 MDHEN, CDR2 SYDVKM. The junction had 7 bases not matched to a gene; V was cut back by 7 bases and J by 2 bases. The CDR3 DNA sequence: TGTGCCAGCATCCTCCGGACAGGGCCCTACGAGCAGTACTTC. Its translation: CASILRTGPYEQYF. The entire variable domain, with the rest obtained from reference TRBV28 and TRBJ2-7, is as follows: DVKVTQSSRYLVKRTGEKVFLECVQDMDHENMFWYRQDPGLGLRLIYFSYDVKMKEKGDIPEGYSVSREKKERFSLILESASTNQTSMYLCASILRTGPYEQYFGPGTRLTVT.

The chain employs TRBV19 and TRBJ1-2, with D perhaps TRBD1 (6 bases). In germline, CDR1 is LNHDA, CDR2 SQIVND (reference sequence). V was clipped by 6 bases and J by 0 bases, with 14 bases between them. The CDR3 is 15 amino acids. As DNA, the CDR3 is TGTGCCAGTAGGACTGGACAGAGAGCTAACTATGGCTACACCTTC. This encodes CASRTGQRANYGYTF.

The J gene is TRBJ2-3, the V gene TRBV9; 11 bases map to TRBD1. J gave up 8 bases and V 3 bases, and 11 bases lay outside the gene matches. The CDR3 is 16 residues long. The germline CDR1 and CDR2 sequences are SGDLS and YYNGEE. Written as DNA, the CDR3 is TGTGCCAGCAGCGAACGGGACAGGGGGAGTGTTGGTACGCAGTATTTT. This gives the protein CASSERDRGSVGTQYF.

The chain couples TRBV27 to TRBJ2-7, with 9 bases matching TRBD2. This CDR3 contains 16 residues. V gave up 5 bases and J gave up 0 bases; unmatched junction bases: 8. CDR1 is MNHEY, CDR2 SMNVEV, per germline (reference sequence). CDR3 sequence reads: CASSTPTSGSSYEQYF. The CDR3 DNA sequence: TGTGCCAGCAGTACCCCGACTAGCGGCAGCTCCTACGAGCAGTACTTC.

This clone was observed a few times. The rearrangement uses TRBV5-8 and TRBJ2-7; D is uncertain. CDR1 and CDR2 (germline): SGHTS, YDEGEE. V was shortened by 3 bases and J by 2 bases, with 3 bases between the two germline ends. This CDR3 comprises 11 residues. The CDR3 sequence is CASSSAYEQYF. For the CDR3, the DNA is TGTGCCAGCAGCTCCGCCTACGAGCAGTACTTC.

The genes are TRBV4-3 and TRBJ2-1, with D possibly TRBD2 on 6 matching bases. Trimming cost V 5 bases and J 5 bases, with 19 bases left between them. The germline CDR1 and CDR2 sequences are LGHNA and YSLEER. CDR3 length equals 16 residues. The CDR3 spells CASSSWGDSTHNEQFF. The DNA for the CDR3 is TGCGCCAGCAGCTCCTGGGGGGACTCAACCCACAATGAGCAGTTCTTC.

The chain is built from TRBV11-3 and TRBJ2-7, with unresolved D. The CDR3 contains 13 residues. V was shortened by 3 bases and J by 4 bases, with 10 bases between the two germline ends. Germline V lookup: CDR1 SGHNT, CDR2 YENEEA. CDR3 DNA: TGTGCCAGCAGCTTTACGGTTGTTTACGAGCAGTACTTC. Its translation is CASSFTVVYEQYF.

The chain has TRBV4-2 and TRBJ2-1; D is unclear. V was clipped by 0 bases and J by 5 bases, with 14 bases between them. The germline V gene encodes CDR1 LGHNA and CDR2 YNFKEQ. The CDR3 contains 16 residues. The chain's CDR3 is CASSQELTPPNNEQFF. CDR3 coding DNA: TGTGCCAGCAGCCAAGAACTTACCCCGCCCAACAATGAGCAGTTCTTC.

The chain combines TRBV18 with TRBJ1-2; 11 bases are shared with TRBD1. The CDR3 has 14 residues. Germline V gene data show CDR1 as KGHSH and CDR2 as LQKENI. J was trimmed by 6 bases and V by 1 base; bases with no gene match: 1. The CDR3 reads CASSPRTGGDGYTF. CDR3 coding DNA: TGTGCCAGCTCACCACGGACAGGGGGCGATGGCTACACCTTC.

The chain uses TRBV7-9 and TRBJ1-3; the D is unclear. The germline CDR1 and CDR2 sequences are SEHNR and FQNEAQ (reference sequence). The CDR3 spans 14 residues. V gave up 5 bases and J gave up 1 base, with 9 bases separating them. The CDR3 coding sequence is TGTGCCAGCAGCCAACAGCAGTCTGGAAACACCATATATTTT. Its protein product is CASSQQQSGNTIYF.

This clone was detected once. V gene TRBV13 combines with J gene TRBJ1-2; D is perhaps TRBD1 (5 bases). Between the trimmed V and J ends, which lost 0 bases and 3 bases, there was a span of 11 bases. Germline V gives CDR1 PRHDT, CDR2 FYEKMQ (reference sequence). The CDR3 is 15 residues long. CDR3 sequence: CASSLGSGLHYGYTF. The CDR3 DNA sequence: TGTGCCAGCAGCTTAGGTTCAGGGCTCCACTATGGCTACACCTTC.

The gene calls are TRBV5-1 and TRBJ2-2; 8 nucleotides match TRBD1. Unmatched junction bases numbered 9, after V lost 2 bases and J lost 0 bases. Germline V gene sequence: CDR1 SGHRS, CDR2 YFSETQ. There are 18 residues in the CDR3. Written as DNA, the CDR3 is TGCGCCAGCAGCTTTTCCGGGACAGGACGTACGAACACCGGGGAGCTGTTTTTT. Translating it yields CASSFSGTGRTNTGELFF.